This T cell receptor beta chain stems from a study of blood T cell repertoires in COVID-19. Using immunoSEQ multiplex PCR, the repertoire was profiled, and TCRdb retains in-frame clones only, with some absent. The sample shows 200,000 to 250,000 clones, roughly nine tenths of them seen only once. V gave up 6 bases and J gave up 2 bases, with 15 bases separating them. Germline lookup yields CDR1 SNHLY and CDR2 FYNNEI. The CDR3 length is 15 residues. This sequence joins TRBV2 and TRBJ2-3, with D tentatively TRBD2 (6 bases). The specimen sequenced was peripheral blood. This sequence was found in a woman in her fifties or sixties who had recovered from COVID-19. CDR3 residues: CASSGGGQFTDTQYF. The DNA for the CDR3 is TGTGCCAGCAGCGGTGGAGGGCAGTTCACAGATACGCAGTATTTT.